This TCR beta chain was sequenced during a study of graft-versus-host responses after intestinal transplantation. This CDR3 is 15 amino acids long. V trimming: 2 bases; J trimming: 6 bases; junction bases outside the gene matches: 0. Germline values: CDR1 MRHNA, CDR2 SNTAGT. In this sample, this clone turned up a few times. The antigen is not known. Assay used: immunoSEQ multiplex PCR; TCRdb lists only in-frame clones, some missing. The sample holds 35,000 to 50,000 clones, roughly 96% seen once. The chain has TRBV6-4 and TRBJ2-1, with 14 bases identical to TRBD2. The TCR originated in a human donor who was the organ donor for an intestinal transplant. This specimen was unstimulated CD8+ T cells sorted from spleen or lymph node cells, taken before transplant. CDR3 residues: CASSDGTSGGNEQFF. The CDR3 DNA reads TGTGCCAGCAGTGACGGGACTAGCGGGGGCAATGAGCAGTTCTTC.